Listed below are T cell receptor beta chains from one sample, sequenced in a study of shared clonotypes between healthy human individuals. TCRdb's copy holds only in-frame clones and misses some; the assay was immunoSEQ multiplex PCR. The data hold about 2 million clones, with 90% to 95% observed a single time. The specimen sequenced was naive CD4+ T cells sorted from blood. The receptors were gathered from a man younger than 30 in good health. Each CDR3 is given with its conserved first and last residue. The D gene is left open where the match is weak. Some rows have no size entry. The others give once, few or many, or a class for an expanded clone.

.	TRBV5-1	TRBJ2-2	TRBD1	CASSPGTGGSGELFF	TGCGCCAGCAGCCCCGGGACAGGGGGCAGCGGGGAGCTGTTTTTT
.	TRBV27	TRBJ1-6	.	CASSLTGLYNSPLHF	TGTGCCAGCAGTCTGACAGGTCTCTATAATTCACCCCTCCACTTT
.	TRBV4-3	TRBJ2-5	TRBD2	CASSQAAAGVGQTQYF	TGCGCCAGCAGCCAAGCGGCGGCGGGAGTCGGTCAGACCCAGTACTTC
once	TRBV4-1	TRBJ1-1	TRBD1	CASSQSTGTGHGTEAFF	TGCGCCAGCAGCCAATCGACCGGGACAGGACACGGGACTGAAGCTTTCTTT
.	TRBV6-1	TRBJ2-7	.	CASIPSPLYEQYF	TGTGCCAGCATCCCTAGCCCTCTCTACGAGCAGTACTTC
.	TRBV19	TRBJ1-6	TRBD1	CASSTSGTGRAYNSPLHF	TGTGCCAGTAGTACCTCTGGGACAGGGAGAGCCTATAATTCACCCCTCCACTTT
.	TRBV11-3	TRBJ1-1	.	CASSRTGNTEAFF	TGTGCCAGCAGTCGGACGGGGAACACTGAAGCTTTCTTT
.	TRBV10-3	TRBJ2-7	.	CAISELGGSYEQYF	TGTGCCATCAGTGAATTGGGAGGCTCCTACGAGCAGTACTTC
.	TRBV28	TRBJ2-1	.	CASSLRVSSYNEQFF	TGTGCCAGCAGTTTACGAGTAAGCTCCTACAATGAGCAGTTCTTC
.	TRBV28	TRBJ1-4	TRBD1	CASSRPKYRGNRGGEKLFF	TGTGCCAGCAGTCGGCCCAAATACAGGGGCAACCGCGGAGGGGAAAAACTGTTTTTT
.	TRBV6-1	TRBJ2-7	.	CASSLSAYEQYF	TGTGCCAGCAGCCTGTCCGCCTACGAGCAGTACTTC
.	TRBV18	TRBJ1-1	.	CASSIGDTEAFF	TGTGCCAGCTCGATCGGGGACACTGAAGCTTTCTTT
once	TRBV2	TRBJ1-5	TRBD1	CASSTTGGVVGDQPQHF	TGTGCCAGCAGCACCACAGGGGGGGTGGTGGGAGATCAGCCCCAGCATTTT
.	TRBV30	TRBJ2-1	.	CAWSFIRLVSSYNEQFF	TGTGCCTGGAGTTTCATCCGGCTGGTTAGCTCCTACAATGAGCAGTTCTTC
.	TRBV11-2	TRBJ2-7	TRBD2	CASSTRVSPGLASSYEQYF	TGTGCCAGCAGCACCAGGGTCTCTCCGGGACTAGCCTCATCCTACGAGCAGTACTTC
.	TRBV6-5	TRBJ1-2	.	CASSYKGSYGYTF	TGTGCCAGCAGTTACAAGGGGTCCTATGGCTACACCTTC
once	TRBV28	TRBJ1-1	TRBD1	CASSLRTGGAGTEAFF	TGTGCCAGCAGTTTGCGGACAGGGGGCGCGGGGACTGAAGCTTTCTTT
.	TRBV11-2	TRBJ2-7	.	CASSLVSGKTYEQYF	TGTGCCAGCAGCTTAGTATCCGGAAAAACCTACGAGCAGTACTTC
once	TRBV6-5	TRBJ1-1	.	CASSFVQGRGTEAFF	TGTGCCAGCAGTTTCGTACAGGGTCGCGGCACTGAAGCTTTCTTT
.	TRBV10-3	TRBJ1-5	.	CAISDGRTEPQHF	TGTGCCATCAGTGATGGCAGGACCGAGCCCCAGCATTTT
.	TRBV4-1	TRBJ1-1	.	CASSQDYPALLINTEAFF	TGCGCCAGCAGCCAAGATTACCCAGCACTACTGATAAACACTGAAGCTTTCTTT
.	TRBV19	TRBJ1-4	.	CASSRVGRRPTNEKLFF	TGTGCCAGTAGTAGGGTTGGGCGGAGGCCAACTAATGAAAAACTGTTTTTT
.	TRBV7-2	TRBJ2-5	.	CASSLQQGVFGETQYF	TGTGCCAGCAGCTTACAACAGGGTGTGTTTGGCGAGACCCAGTACTTC
.	TRBV2	TRBJ2-2	.	CASSVINTGELFF	TGTGCCAGCAGCGTAATTAACACCGGGGAGCTGTTTTTT
.	TRBV6-1	TRBJ1-5	.	CASSELGNQPQHF	TGTGCCAGCAGTGAATTAGGGAATCAGCCCCAGCATTTT
.	TRBV4-2	TRBJ1-1	.	CASSQEAGRDTEAFF	TGTGCCAGCAGCCAAGAGGCAGGGCGGGACACTGAAGCTTTCTTT
.	TRBV10-3	TRBJ1-2	.	CAISAKALDSLRGYTF	TGTGCCATCAGTGCAAAGGCCTTGGACTCACTTCGTGGCTACACCTTC